This TCR beta chain was sequenced during a study of blood T cell repertoires in COVID-19. The wider study: Material from acute and convalescent COVID-19 was sourced from the United States, Italy and Spain. Sample material is recorded as cDNA or gDNA derived from T cells, B-cell-depleted T cells, or PBMCs.

The germline V gene encodes CDR1 LNHDA and CDR2 SQIVND (reference sequence). This CDR3 has 13 amino acids. Trimming removed 5 bases from V and 3 bases from J, with 10 bases in between. Clinical history reported by participants formed the basis on which cohorts were assigned. Cohort 3 recovery required two negative PCRs, clearance, or symptom resolution. The repertoire was sequenced with immunoSEQ multiplex PCR; TCRdb's copy has only in-frame clones and lacks some. The sample records roughly 270,000 clones, around 84% being singletons. V is TRBV19 and J is TRBJ1-2; TRBD1 might be the D (5 bases). The sequence derives from a woman aged 45 to 65 who had recovered from COVID-19. The sequencing input was PBMCs or T cells enriched from blood (not recorded which). CDR3 protein: CASSLQGDYGYTF. The CDR3 nucleotides are TGTGCCAGTAGTTTGCAGGGTGACTATGGCTACACCTTC.